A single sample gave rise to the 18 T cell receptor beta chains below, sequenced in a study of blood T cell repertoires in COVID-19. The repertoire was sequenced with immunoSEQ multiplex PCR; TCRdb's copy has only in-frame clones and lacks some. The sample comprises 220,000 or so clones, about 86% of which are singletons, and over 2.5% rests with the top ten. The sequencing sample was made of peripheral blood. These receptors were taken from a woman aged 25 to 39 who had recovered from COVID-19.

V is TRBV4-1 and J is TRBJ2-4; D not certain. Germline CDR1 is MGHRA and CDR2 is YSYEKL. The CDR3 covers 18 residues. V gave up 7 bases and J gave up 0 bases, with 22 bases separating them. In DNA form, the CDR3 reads TGCGCCAGCACCCCAACGCAAACAGATGTTATAGCCAAAAACATTCAGTACTTC. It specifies CASTPTQTDVIAKNIQYF.

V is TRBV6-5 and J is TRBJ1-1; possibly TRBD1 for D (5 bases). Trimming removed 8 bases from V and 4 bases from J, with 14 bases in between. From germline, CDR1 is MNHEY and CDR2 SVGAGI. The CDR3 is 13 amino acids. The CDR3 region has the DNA TGTGCCAGCGGGGACTACGTGGGCACTGAAGCTTTCTTT. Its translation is CASGDYVGTEAFF.

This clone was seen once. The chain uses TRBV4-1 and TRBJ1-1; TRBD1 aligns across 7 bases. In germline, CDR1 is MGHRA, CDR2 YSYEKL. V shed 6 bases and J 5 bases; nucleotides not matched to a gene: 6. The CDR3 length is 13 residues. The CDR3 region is CASSRTGRTEAFF. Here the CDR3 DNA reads TGCGCCAGCAGTCGGACAGGTAGGACTGAAGCTTTCTTT.

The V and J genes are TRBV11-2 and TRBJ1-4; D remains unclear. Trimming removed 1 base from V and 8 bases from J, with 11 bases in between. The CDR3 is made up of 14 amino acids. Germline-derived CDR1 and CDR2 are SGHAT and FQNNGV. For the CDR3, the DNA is TGTGCCAGCAGCTTAGTTAGCCAGCACGAAAAACTGTTTTTT. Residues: CASSLVSQHEKLFF.

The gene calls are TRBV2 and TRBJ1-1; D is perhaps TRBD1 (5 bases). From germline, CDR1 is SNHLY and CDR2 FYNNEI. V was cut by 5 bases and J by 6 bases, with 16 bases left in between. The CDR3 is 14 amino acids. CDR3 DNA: TGTGCCAGCAGTTCCATGGACAAGGTCTCTGAAGCTTTCTTT. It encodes CASSSMDKVSEAFF.

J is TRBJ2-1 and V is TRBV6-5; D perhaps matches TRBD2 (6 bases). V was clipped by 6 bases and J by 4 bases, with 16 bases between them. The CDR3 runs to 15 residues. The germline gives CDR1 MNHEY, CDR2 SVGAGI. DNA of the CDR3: TGTGCCAGCAGAGAGTACGGGACTTCATACAATGAGCAGTTCTTC. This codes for CASREYGTSYNEQFF.

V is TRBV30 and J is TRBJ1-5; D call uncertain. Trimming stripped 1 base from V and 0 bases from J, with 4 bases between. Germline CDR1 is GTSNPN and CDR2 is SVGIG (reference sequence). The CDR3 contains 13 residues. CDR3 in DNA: TGTGCCTGGAGTGAGAGTAGCAATCAGCCCCAGCATTTT. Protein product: CAWSESSNQPQHF.

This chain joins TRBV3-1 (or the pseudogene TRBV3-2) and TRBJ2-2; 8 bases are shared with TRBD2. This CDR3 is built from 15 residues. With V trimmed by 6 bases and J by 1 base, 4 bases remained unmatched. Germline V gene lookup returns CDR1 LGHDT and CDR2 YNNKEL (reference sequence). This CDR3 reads CASRLLAVNTGELFF. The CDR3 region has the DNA TGTGCCAGCAGACTACTAGCGGTGAACACCGGGGAGCTGTTTTTT.

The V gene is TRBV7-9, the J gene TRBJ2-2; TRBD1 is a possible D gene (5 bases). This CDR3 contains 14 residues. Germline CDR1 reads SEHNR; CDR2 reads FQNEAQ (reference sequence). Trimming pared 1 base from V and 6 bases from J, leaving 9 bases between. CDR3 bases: TGTGCCAGCAGCTTAGAGGGGATGCCCGGGGAGCTGTTTTTT. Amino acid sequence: CASSLEGMPGELFF.

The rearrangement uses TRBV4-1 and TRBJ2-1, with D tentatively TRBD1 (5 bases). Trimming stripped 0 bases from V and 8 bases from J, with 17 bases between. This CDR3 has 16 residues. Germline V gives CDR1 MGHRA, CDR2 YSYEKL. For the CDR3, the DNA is TGCGCCAGCAGCCAAGAGCTAGGCAGGCTAGGGGATGAGCAGTTCTTC. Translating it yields CASSQELGRLGDEQFF.

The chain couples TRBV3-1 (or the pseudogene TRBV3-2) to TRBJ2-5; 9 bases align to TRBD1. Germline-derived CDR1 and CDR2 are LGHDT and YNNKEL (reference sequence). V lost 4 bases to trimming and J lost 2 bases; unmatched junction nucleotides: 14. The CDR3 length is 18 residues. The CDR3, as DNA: TGTGCCAGCAGCCCCCGTCCCGGGACAGGGACGTGGCAAGAGACCCAGTACTTC. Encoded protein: CASSPRPGTGTWQETQYF.

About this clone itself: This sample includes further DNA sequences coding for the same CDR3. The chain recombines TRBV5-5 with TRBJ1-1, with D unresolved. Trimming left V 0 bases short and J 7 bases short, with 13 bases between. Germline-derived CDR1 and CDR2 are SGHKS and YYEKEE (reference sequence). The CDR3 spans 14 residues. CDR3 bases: TGTGCCAGCAGCTTGGCCGGCCAGGAGGTTGAAGCTTTCTTT. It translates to CASSLAGQEVEAFF.

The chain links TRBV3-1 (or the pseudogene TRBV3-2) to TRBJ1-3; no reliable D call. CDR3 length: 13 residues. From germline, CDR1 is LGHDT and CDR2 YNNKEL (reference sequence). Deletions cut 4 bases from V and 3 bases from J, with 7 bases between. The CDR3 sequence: CASSPNSGNTIYF. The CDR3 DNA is TGTGCCAGCAGCCCCAACAGTGGAAACACCATATATTTT.

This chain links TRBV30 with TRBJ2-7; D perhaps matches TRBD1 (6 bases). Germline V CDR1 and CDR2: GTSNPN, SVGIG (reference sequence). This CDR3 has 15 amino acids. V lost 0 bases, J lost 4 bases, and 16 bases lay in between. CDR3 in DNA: TGTGCCTGGAGTGTTTCCCAGGACAGAGTTTACGAGCAGTACTTC. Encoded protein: CAWSVSQDRVYEQYF.

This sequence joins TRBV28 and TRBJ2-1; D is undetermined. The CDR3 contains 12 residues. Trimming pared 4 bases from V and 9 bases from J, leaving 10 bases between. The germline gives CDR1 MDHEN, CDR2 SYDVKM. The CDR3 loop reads CASSSLVGEQFF. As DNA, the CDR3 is TGTGCCAGCAGTTCATTGGTCGGTGAGCAGTTCTTC.

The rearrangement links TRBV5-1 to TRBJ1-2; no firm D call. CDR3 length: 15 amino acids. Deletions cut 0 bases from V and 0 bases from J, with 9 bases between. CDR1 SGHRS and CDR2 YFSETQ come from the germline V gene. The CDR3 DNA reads TGCGCCAGCAGCTTGGTGGCGGAAGCTAACTATGGCTACACCTTC. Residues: CASSLVAEANYGYTF. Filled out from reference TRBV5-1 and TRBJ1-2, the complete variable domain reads KAGVTQTPRYLIKTRGQQVTLSCSPISGHRSVSWYQQTPGQGLQFLFEYFSETQRNKGNFPGRFSGRQFSNSRSEMNVSTLELGDSALYLCASSLVAEANYGYTFGSGTRLTVV.

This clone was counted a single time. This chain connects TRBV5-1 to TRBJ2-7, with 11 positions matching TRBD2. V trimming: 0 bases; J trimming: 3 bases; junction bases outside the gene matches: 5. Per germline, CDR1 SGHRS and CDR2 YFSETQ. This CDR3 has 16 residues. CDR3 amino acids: CASSLELAGECYEQYF. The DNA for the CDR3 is TGCGCCAGCAGCTTGGAACTAGCGGGAGAGTGCTACGAGCAGTACTTC.

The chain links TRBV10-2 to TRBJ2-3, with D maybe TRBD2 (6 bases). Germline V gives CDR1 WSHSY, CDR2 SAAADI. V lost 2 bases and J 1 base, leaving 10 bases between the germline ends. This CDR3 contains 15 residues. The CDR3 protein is CASSEAERGTDTQYF. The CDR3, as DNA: TGCGCCAGCAGTGAGGCGGAGCGGGGCACAGATACGCAGTATTTT.